This TCR beta chain was retrieved from a study of CD8+ T cells in alopecia areata. Study-level results: Alopecia totalis/universalis scalp especially showed more expanded CD8+ clones than normal scalp. Mice showed clearer TCR sharing than patients did, a gap that was possibly HLA-related.

Sorting of PBMCs yielded the CD4+ and CD8+ T cells. About this clone itself: Its antigen is currently unknown.

Extraction and reverse transcription of RNA yielded cDNA as the sequencing template. The protocol was immunoSEQ multiplex PCR, while the TCRdb copy is restricted to in-frame clones and leaves out a portion. The table has 150,000 or so clones, roughly 50% seen once. Sequenced material: CD4+ T cells sorted from blood. This TCR came from a human donor with alopecia areata.

CDR3 amino acids: CSVGGLGAFF. The CDR3 nucleotides read TGCAGCGTCGGGGGTTTGGGGGCTTTCTTT. V and J are TRBV29-1 and TRBJ1-1; the D gene is possibly TRBD1 (5 bases). There are 10 residues in the CDR3. Germline CDR1 and CDR2: SQVTM and ANQGSEA. The V end lost 6 bases, the J end lost 11 bases, and 13 bases lay between the germline ends.